This T cell receptor beta chain was documented in a study of molecular identifiers for immune sequencing clone quantification. The CDR3 is 12 amino acids. Deletions cut 6 bases from V and 3 bases from J, with 8 bases between. This clonotype was seen ten or more times. One entry per CDR3 protein, called by TCRdb with MiXCR from the PCR reads. The profile covers approximately 550,000 distinct CDR3 sequences, with roughly 25% appearing a single time and around 0.76% taken by the ten largest. This TCR came from a human donor in good health. Some libraries in this study had Jurkat cell RNA spiked in. The rearrangement links TRBV12-3 or TRBV12-4 to TRBJ2-5, with D hard to call. Sample: naive CD8+ T cells from blood, with Jurkat cell RNA spiked in. The subset was: FACS-sorted CD8+CD4-CCR7+CD45RA+ naive T cells. The CDR3 bases are TGTGCCAGCAGCGGACGGGAAGAGACCCAGTACTTC. Protein sequence: CASSGREETQYF.